This T cell receptor beta chain was observed in a study of T-cell memory formation after mild COVID-19 (dated by TCRdb to the early 2020s). Describing the broader study: TCR sequence clusters from the two donors were largely donor specific. Longitudinal TCRalpha and TCRbeta repertoire sequencing tracked T-cell clones expanding and contracting after mild COVID-19 in a couple of donors. The cohort comprised two young, previously healthy adult volunteers, one female and one male. The full study reports these points: Balanced CD4/CD8 phenotypes were observed for clones contracting from day 15 to 85, whereas a bias towards CD4+ was observed for a second wave of clones expanding from day 15 to 37. SARS-CoV-2 specificity of the second-wave clones peaking on day 37 was not confirmed. Only two mild cases were covered in the study, and larger cohorts including severe cases with pre-infection samples were considered necessary. Some responding clones were found in pre-infection memory, which suggests that pre-existing cross-reactive memory T cells took part in the SARS-CoV-2 response. Contracting CD4+ clones turned up mainly in the CM and EM memory subsets, whereas EMRA was where CD8+ clones were enriched.

Ficoll-Paque density gradient centrifugation was the method used to isolate PBMCs. Counted from cysteine to phenylalanine, this CDR3 has 15 amino acids. Just CDR3 DNA is preserved here, 45 bases in frame from base 1. V and J are trimmed by 3 bases and 6 bases, and the gene matches miss 9 bases of the junction. According to the germline V gene, CDR1 reads MNHEY and CDR2 reads SVGAGI. As to this clonotype: Its binding antigen is unknown. No qualities accompany the bases; no much larger clone lies one base away.

The sequencer was an Illumina NovaSeq 6000. cDNA libraries for TCRalpha and TCRbeta were prepared by 5'RACE using constant-segment primers, with sample barcodes and unique molecular identifiers added. Trizol reagent was used to extract RNA from every sample. Amplification of the libraries took two PCR steps, and the second step added a second sample barcode plus Illumina TruSeq adapters. Sequencing of libraries was performed on an Illumina NovaSeq with 2 x 150 bp paired-end reads. In the source study's methods: Reads were demultiplexed and collapsed into UMI-guided consensus sequences with migec v1.2.7. Using mixcr v2.1.11, UMI consensuses were aligned to TRA and TRB V and J templates and then assembled into clonotypes. A clonotype was counted as expanded or contracted only if both edgeR and NoisET called the change significant, with noise models trained on biological replicates. For edgeR calls, the thresholds were a false discovery rate-adjusted p below 0.01 and a log2 fold-change of 1. As an exploratory analysis of dynamics, max-normalized trajectories of the 1000 most abundant clonotypes were examined by PCA with hierarchical clustering. Each responding clone was given a CD4 or CD8 phenotype based on the CD4+ and CD8+ repertoires, which had been sequenced separately. The public reads were run again by TCRdb, first through fastp at Q25 and then through MiXCR, and only productive beta chains were kept. Each CDR3 protein appears once, grouped with its most common genes and DNA. TCRdb, not the authors, supplied the V and J calls. Counted in this sample were more than 250,000 distinct CDR3 sequences; 15% to 20% of them appeared once. 22% of the sample is taken by the ten largest.

The receptor was derived from a man between 18 and 35 years old who had mild COVID-19 (a few samples of this study predate the infection). The sample titles of this study are shuffled in the database, so cell type and time point are left out; the donor was told from shared clones. Recombination joined TRBV6-5 with TRBJ1-1, and 8 bases in between align with TRBD1. Sequencing was carried out using PBMCs or a T cell subset sorted from them (not recorded which). The DNA is as follows: TGTGCCAGCAGTTATCCCGGACAGGGAAGGGCTGAAGCTTTCTTT. This encodes CASSYPGQGRAEAFF.